What follows are 15 T cell receptor beta chains derived from one specimen sequenced in a study of blood T cell repertoires in COVID-19. Here immunoSEQ multiplex PCR was the method, and the copy in TCRdb shows in-frame clones only, minus some. The table includes some 250,000 clones, around 86% detected once. Sequencing was carried out using PBMCs or T cells enriched from blood (not recorded which). The source is a woman aged 40 to 50 with acute COVID-19.

This chain links TRBV7-8 with TRBJ2-2; 7 positions agree with TRBD2. The CDR3 runs to 15 residues. CDR1 and CDR2 from the germline V gene are SGHVS and FQNEAQ. J lost 4 bases, V lost 8 bases, and 10 bases had no gene match. CDR3 residues: CASVRAGTFTGELFF. DNA of the CDR3: TGTGCCAGCGTTCGAGCGGGAACGTTCACCGGGGAGCTGTTTTTT.

The rearrangement uses TRBV11-3 and TRBJ2-2; D call uncertain. Trimming stripped 6 bases from V and 2 bases from J, with 7 bases between. This CDR3 region has 13 residues. In germline, CDR1 is SGHNT, CDR2 YENEEA. Written as DNA, the CDR3 is TGTGCCAGCAGTTCCGTAAACACCGGGGAGCTGTTTTTT. Protein product: CASSSVNTGELFF.

This clone was counted between two and nine times. The chain joins TRBV11-2 to TRBJ2-3, with 7 bases aligning to TRBD1. V lost 2 bases and J lost 6; bases outside the gene matches: 2. Germline lookup yields CDR1 SGHAT and CDR2 FQNNGV. CDR3 length: 13 amino acids. The chain's CDR3 is CASSLQGQDTQYF. For the CDR3, the DNA is TGTGCCAGCAGCTTACAGGGACAGGATACGCAGTATTTT.

This clone was detected only a few times. The chain uses TRBV11-3 and TRBJ1-6; D unresolved. The CDR3 is made up of 13 amino acids. Between the trimmed V and J ends, which lost 3 bases and 8 bases, there was a span of 8 bases. Germline-derived CDR1 and CDR2 are SGHNT and YENEEA. This chain's CDR3 is CASSLGGYSPLHF. In DNA form, the CDR3 reads TGTGCCAGCAGCTTGGGAGGTTATTCACCCCTCCACTTT.

V and J are TRBV5-1 and TRBJ2-3, with 7 bases lining up with TRBD1. Germline trimming cut 3 bases from V and 0 bases from J; bases unmatched to any gene: 7. Germline V CDR1 and CDR2: SGHRS, YFSETQ. The CDR3 covers 16 residues. The chain's CDR3 is CASSYGQATSTDTQYF. The CDR3 region has the DNA TGCGCCAGCAGCTACGGACAGGCTACTAGCACAGATACGCAGTATTTT.

This clone has only one observation. The J gene is TRBJ1-2, the V gene TRBV27; D is ambiguous. V gave up 6 bases and J gave up 4 bases, with 15 bases separating them. This CDR3 has 14 residues. Per germline, CDR1 MNHEY and CDR2 SMNVEV (reference sequence). Here the CDR3 reads CASSPTSLAYGYTF. As DNA, the CDR3 is TGTGCCAGCAGCCCCACTAGCCTGGCCTATGGCTACACCTTC.

The rearrangement links TRBV9 to TRBJ2-7, with 9 nucleotides matching TRBD1. Trimming took 3 bases from V and 6 from J; bases not matched to a gene: 10. Germline CDR1 and CDR2: SGDLS and YYNGEE. The CDR3 length is 15 residues. CDR3 amino acids: CASSGAGTGPGEQYF. In nucleotides, the CDR3 is TGTGCCAGCAGCGGTGCCGGGACAGGGCCTGGCGAGCAGTACTTC.

The V and J genes are TRBV5-1 and TRBJ1-1, with 9 nucleotides matching TRBD1. Trimming took 2 bases from V and 3 from J; bases not matched to a gene: 2. CDR1 SGHRS and CDR2 YFSETQ come from the germline V gene. This CDR3 has 14 amino acids. This CDR3 reads CASSLDRGYTEAFF. CDR3 DNA sequence: TGCGCCAGCAGCTTAGACAGGGGGTACACTGAAGCTTTCTTT.

This sequence joins TRBV2 and TRBJ2-2; D might be TRBD2 (5 bases). The length of the CDR3 is 15 residues. Trimming took 4 bases from V and 4 from J, leaving 13 bases between them. Germline CDR1 is SNHLY and CDR2 is FYNNEI. CDR3 in amino acids: CASSARGPVTGELFF. Written as DNA, the CDR3 is TGTGCCAGCAGTGCGAGAGGGCCGGTCACCGGGGAGCTGTTTTTT. The whole variable domain, filled in from reference TRBV2 and TRBJ2-2, reads EPEVTQTPSHQVTQMGQEVILRCVPISNHLYFYWYRQILGQKVEFLVSFYNNEISEKSEIFDDQFSVERPDGSNFTLKIRSTKLEDSAMYFCASSARGPVTGELFFGEGSRLTVL.

This rearrangement joins TRBV7-3 to TRBJ2-2; TRBD2 is a possible D gene (5 bases). V lost 0 bases and J 3 bases, leaving 5 bases between the germline ends. CDR3 length: 14 amino acids. Germline values: CDR1 SGHTA, CDR2 FQGTGA. The CDR3 region is CASSLTRDTGELFF. The DNA of the CDR3 is TGTGCCAGCAGCTTAACGAGGGACACCGGGGAGCTGTTTTTT.

V usage is TRBV5-4 and J usage is TRBJ2-3, with TRBD2 as a possible D gene (5 bases). The CDR3 has 15 residues. V was cut by 0 bases and J by 4 bases, with 12 bases left in between. Germline CDR1 is SGHNT and CDR2 is YYREEE (reference sequence). The CDR3 DNA reads TGTGCCAGCAGCTTGGGTATCGGGGAACCAGATACGCAGTATTTT. It codes for CASSLGIGEPDTQYF.

The chain joins TRBV14 to TRBJ2-7; 7 nucleotides line up with TRBD1. The CDR3 length is 11 residues. After removal of 2 bases from V and 9 bases from J, the junction contained 1 base not matched to a gene. Germline CDR1 SGHDN, CDR2 FVKESK. CDR3 nucleotides: TGTGCCAGCAGCCAAACAGGGGTGCAGTACTTC. Its protein product is CASSQTGVQYF.

The rearrangement links TRBV20-1 to TRBJ1-5; D unclear. The CDR3 extends over 15 amino acids. Trimming cost V 3 bases and J 0 bases, with 12 bases left between them. In germline, CDR1 is DFQATT, CDR2 SNEGSKA (reference sequence). The CDR3 protein is CSASRGGISNQPQHF. For the CDR3, the DNA is TGCAGTGCTAGTCGGGGAGGGATTAGCAATCAGCCCCAGCATTTT.

CDR3 residues: CATSEEQGGETQYF. CDR3 sequence (DNA): TGTGCCACCAGTGAGGAACAGGGGGGGGAGACCCAGTACTTC. This sequence joins TRBV24-1 and TRBJ2-5; TRBD1 might be the D (8 bases). This CDR3 contains 14 residues. Germline values: CDR1 KGHDR, CDR2 SFDVKD. Trimming left V 4 bases short and J 5 bases short, with 13 bases between.

The chain recombines TRBV30 with TRBJ1-1; D not resolved. This CDR3 region has 10 residues. Trimming pared 4 bases from V and 3 bases from J, leaving 3 bases between. Germline V gene sequence: CDR1 GTSNPN, CDR2 SVGIG (reference sequence). Here the CDR3 reads CAWTDTEAFF. CDR3 in DNA: TGTGCCTGGACGGACACTGAAGCTTTCTTT.